Listed here is a single TCR beta chain. Its antigen is as yet unknown. This specimen comes from a study of T cell responses to AZD1222 COVID-19 vaccine. TCRdb keeps only in-frame clones here, not all; method: immunoSEQ multiplex PCR. The sample holds some 200,000 clones, approximately 92% seen once. CDR3 length equals 14 residues. Trimming cost V 7 bases and J 4 bases, with 14 bases left between them. Germline values: CDR1 ENHRY, CDR2 SYGVKD. Overall study findings and caveats: Variant regions that are unmutated are reportedly the target of nearly half of spike-specific TCRs. With two AZD1222 doses given, Spike-specific TCR breadth and depth both rose.

The gene calls are TRBV10-3 and TRBJ1-5, with D possibly matching TRBD1 (6 bases). This material consisted of peripheral blood, taken on day 0 of AZD1222 vaccination. This clonotype was sampled from an adult in good health. The CDR3 bases are TGTGCCATCAACGGGCAAGGGGGGAATCAGCCCCAGCATTTT. Protein product: CAINGQGGNQPQHF.